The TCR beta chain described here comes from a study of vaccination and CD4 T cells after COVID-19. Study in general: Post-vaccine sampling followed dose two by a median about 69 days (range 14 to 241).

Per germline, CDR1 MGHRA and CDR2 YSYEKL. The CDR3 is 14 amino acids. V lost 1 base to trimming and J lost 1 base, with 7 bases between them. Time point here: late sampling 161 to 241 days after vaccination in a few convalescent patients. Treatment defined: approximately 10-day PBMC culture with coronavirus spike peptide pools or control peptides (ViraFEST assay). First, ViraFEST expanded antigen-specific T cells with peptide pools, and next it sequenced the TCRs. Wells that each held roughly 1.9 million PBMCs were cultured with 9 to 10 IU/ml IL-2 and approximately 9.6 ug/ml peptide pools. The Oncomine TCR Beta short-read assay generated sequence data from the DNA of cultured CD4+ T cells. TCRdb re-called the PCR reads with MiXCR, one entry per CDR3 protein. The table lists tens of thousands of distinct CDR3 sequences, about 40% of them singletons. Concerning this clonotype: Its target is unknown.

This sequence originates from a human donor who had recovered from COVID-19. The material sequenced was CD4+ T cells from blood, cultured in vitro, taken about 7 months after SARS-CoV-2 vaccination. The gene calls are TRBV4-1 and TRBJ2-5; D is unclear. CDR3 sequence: CASSQGQSQETQYF. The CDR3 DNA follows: TGCGCCAGCAGCCAAGGACAATCCCAAGAGACCCAGTACTTC.